These 2 T cell receptor beta chains came from one sample sequenced in a study of blood T cells in healthy people across ages. Alongside a J-beta primer mix, a sample-barcoded 5' primer served in a second PCR lasting roughly 6 to 11 cycles. Each CDR3 protein gets one entry after TCRdb re-called the 5' RACE reads with MiXCR. This table holds around 650,000 distinct CDR3 sequences, around 38% found once. The sequenced material came from blood. The origin of the receptors is an elderly man in good health.

The V gene is TRBV2, the J gene TRBJ2-7, with D perhaps assigned TRBD1 or TRBD2 (5 bases each). The better agreement between TRBJ2-5 and the DNA end casts doubt on the J call. This CDR3 comprises 14 residues. The germline V gene encodes CDR1 SNHLY and CDR2 FYNNEI. CDR3 sequence (DNA): TGTGCCGGCCCGGGCACAGGTGGGAGAGAGACCCAGTACTTC. This encodes CAGPGTGGRETQYF.

The chain employs TRBV7-2 and TRBJ1-2; 8 bases are shared with TRBD1. Germline trimming cut 2 bases from V and 6 bases from J; bases unmatched to any gene: 11. Per the germline V gene, CDR1 is SGHTA and CDR2 is FQGNSA. The CDR3 sequence is 16 residues long. CDR3: CASSLWGQDVLDGYTF. The CDR3, as DNA: TGTGCCAGCAGCTTATGGGGACAGGACGTCCTAGATGGCTACACCTTC.